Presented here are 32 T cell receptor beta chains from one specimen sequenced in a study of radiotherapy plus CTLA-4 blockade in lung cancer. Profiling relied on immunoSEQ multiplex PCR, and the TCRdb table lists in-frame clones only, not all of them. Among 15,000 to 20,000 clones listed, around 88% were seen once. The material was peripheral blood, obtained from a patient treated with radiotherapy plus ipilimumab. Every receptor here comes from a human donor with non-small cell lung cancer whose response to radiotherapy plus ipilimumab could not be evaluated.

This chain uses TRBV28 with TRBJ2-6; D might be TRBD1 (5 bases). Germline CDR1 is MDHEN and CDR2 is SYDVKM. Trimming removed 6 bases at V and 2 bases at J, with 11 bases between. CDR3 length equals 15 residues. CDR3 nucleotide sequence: TGTGCCAGCAGCCTACCAGGGACTGGGGCCAACGTCCTGACTTTC. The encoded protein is CASSLPGTGANVLTF.

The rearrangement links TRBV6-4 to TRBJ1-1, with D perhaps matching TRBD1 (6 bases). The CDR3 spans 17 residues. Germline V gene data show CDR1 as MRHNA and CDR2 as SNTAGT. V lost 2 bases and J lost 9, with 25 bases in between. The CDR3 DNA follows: TGTGCCAGCAGTGACGTAACAGCGACAGTCGAAGGGGGACAAGCTTTCTTT. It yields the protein CASSDVTATVEGGQAFF.

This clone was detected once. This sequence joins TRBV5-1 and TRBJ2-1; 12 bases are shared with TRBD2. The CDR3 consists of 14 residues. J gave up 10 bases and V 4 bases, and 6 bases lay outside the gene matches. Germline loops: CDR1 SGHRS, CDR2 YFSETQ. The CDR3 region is CASSGTSGQEEQFF. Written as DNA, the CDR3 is TGCGCCAGCAGCGGGACTAGCGGGCAAGAGGAGCAGTTCTTC.

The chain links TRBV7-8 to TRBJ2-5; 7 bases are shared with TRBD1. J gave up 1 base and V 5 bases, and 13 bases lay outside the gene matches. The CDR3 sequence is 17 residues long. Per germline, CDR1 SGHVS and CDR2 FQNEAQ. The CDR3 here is CASSHNRDSGLQETQYF. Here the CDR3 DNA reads TGTGCCAGCAGCCATAACCGGGACAGCGGCCTCCAAGAGACCCAGTACTTC.

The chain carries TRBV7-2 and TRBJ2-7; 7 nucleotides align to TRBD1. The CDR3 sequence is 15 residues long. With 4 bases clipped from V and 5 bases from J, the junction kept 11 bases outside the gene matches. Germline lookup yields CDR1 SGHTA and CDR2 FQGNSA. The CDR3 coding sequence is TGTGCCAGCAGCTCCTCTTACGACAGGGTGAACGAGCAGTACTTC. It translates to CASSSSYDRVNEQYF.

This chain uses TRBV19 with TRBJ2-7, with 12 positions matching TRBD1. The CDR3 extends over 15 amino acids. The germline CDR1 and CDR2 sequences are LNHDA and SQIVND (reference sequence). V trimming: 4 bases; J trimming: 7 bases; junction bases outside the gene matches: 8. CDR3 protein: CASSTVGQGAREQYF. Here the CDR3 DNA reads TGTGCCAGTAGTACTGTGGGACAGGGGGCAAGGGAGCAGTACTTC.

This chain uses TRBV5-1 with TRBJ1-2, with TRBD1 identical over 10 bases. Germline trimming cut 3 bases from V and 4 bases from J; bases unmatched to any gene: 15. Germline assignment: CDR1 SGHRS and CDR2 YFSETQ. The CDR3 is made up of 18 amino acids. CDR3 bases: TGCGCCAGCAGCTCGGGAAAAAGTCCCGGGACAGGGGTCTATGGCTACACCTTC. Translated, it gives CASSSGKSPGTGVYGYTF.

CDR3 DNA: TGTGCCAGCAGCGTTGGGACAGGGGGAGTCCGGGAGACCCAGTACTTC. This sequence encodes CASSVGTGGVRETQYF. The chain links TRBV9 to TRBJ2-5, with 11 bases that match TRBD1. V gave up 2 bases and J gave up 5 bases; unmatched junction bases: 8. The CDR3 has 16 amino acids. Germline loops: CDR1 SGDLS, CDR2 YYNGEE.

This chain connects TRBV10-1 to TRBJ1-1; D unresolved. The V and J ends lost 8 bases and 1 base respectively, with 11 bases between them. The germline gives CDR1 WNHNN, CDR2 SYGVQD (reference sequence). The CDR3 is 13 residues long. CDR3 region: CASSAGENTEAFF. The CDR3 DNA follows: TGCGCCAGCTCCGCCGGGGAGAACACTGAAGCTTTCTTT.

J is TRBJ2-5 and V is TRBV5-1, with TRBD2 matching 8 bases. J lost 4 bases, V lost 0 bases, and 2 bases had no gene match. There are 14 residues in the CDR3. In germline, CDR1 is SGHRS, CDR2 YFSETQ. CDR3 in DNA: TGCGCCAGCAGCTTGGCGGGGGGGCGAGAGACCCAGTACTTC. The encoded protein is CASSLAGGRETQYF.

The CDR3 DNA is TGTGCCACCGCGGGACAGGCTAACACAGATACGCAGTATTTT. Protein product: CATAGQANTDTQYF. The V call is TRBV6-1, the J call TRBJ2-3, with 8 bases lining up with TRBD1. This CDR3 region has 14 residues. After removal of 10 bases from V and 2 bases from J, the junction contained 8 bases not matched to a gene. The germline CDR1 and CDR2 sequences are MNHNS and SASEGT.

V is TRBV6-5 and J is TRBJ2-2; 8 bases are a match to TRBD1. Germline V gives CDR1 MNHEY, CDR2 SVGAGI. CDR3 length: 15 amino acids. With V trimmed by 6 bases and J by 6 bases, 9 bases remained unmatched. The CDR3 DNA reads TGTGCCAGCAGCCCTATCGGACAGGGCCCCGGGGAGCTGTTTTTT. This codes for CASSPIGQGPGELFF.

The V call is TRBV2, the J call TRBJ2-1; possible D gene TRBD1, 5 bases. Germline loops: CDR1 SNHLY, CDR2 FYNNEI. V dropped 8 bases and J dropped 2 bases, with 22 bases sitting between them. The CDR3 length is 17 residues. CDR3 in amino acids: CASAPWAGKRTYNEQFF. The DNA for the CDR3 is TGTGCCAGCGCCCCTTGGGCAGGGAAGAGGACCTACAATGAGCAGTTCTTC.

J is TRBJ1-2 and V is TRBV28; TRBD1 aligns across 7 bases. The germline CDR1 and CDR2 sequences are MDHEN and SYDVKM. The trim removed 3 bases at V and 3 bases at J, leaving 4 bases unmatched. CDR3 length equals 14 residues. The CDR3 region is CASSLPGGYYGYTF. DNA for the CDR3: TGTGCCAGCAGTTTGCCAGGGGGTTACTATGGCTACACCTTC.

This CDR3 reads CASGLRLAGDAGGELFF. Written as DNA, the CDR3 is TGTGCTAGTGGTTTGAGGCTAGCGGGAGATGCCGGCGGGGAGCTGTTTTTT. The genes are TRBV12-5 and TRBJ2-2; 10 positions agree with TRBD2. The CDR3 totals 17 residues. Germline V CDR1 and CDR2: LGHNT, FRNRAP. J lost 7 bases, V lost 2 bases, and 10 bases had no gene match.

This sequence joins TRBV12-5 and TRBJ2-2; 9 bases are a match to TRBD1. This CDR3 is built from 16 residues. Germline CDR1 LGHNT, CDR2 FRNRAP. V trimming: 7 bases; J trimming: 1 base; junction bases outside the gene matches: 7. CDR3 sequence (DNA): TGTGCTAGTGCTGGACAGGGGTTCCTGAACACCGGGGAGCTGTTTTTT. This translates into CASAGQGFLNTGELFF.

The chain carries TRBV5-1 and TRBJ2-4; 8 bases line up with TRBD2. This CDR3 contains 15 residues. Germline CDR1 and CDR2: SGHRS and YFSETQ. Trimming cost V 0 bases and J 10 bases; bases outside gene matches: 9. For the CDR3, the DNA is TGCGCCAGCAGCTTGGCCAGCCAGCGGGAGCATATTCAGTACTTC. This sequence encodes CASSLASQREHIQYF.

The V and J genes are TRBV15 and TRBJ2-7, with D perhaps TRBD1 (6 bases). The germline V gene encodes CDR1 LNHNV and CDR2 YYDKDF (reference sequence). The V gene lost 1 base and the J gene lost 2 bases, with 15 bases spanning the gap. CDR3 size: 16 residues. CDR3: CATSRGTAQGTYEQYF. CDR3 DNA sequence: TGTGCCACCAGCAGAGGGACGGCGCAGGGGACCTACGAGCAGTACTTC. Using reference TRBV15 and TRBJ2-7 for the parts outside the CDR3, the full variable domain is DAMVIQNPRYQVTQFGKPVTLSCSQTLNHNVMYWYQQKSSQAPKLLFHYYDKDFNNEADTPDNFQSRRPNTSFCFLDIRSPGLGDTAMYLCATSRGTAQGTYEQYFGPGTRLTVT.

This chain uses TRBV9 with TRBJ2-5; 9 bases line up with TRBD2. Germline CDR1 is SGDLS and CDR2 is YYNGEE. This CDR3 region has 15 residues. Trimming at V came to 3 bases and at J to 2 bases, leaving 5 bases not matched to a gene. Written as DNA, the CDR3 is TGTGCCAGCAGCGCCTTAGCGGGAGTACAAGAGACCCAGTACTTC. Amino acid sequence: CASSALAGVQETQYF.

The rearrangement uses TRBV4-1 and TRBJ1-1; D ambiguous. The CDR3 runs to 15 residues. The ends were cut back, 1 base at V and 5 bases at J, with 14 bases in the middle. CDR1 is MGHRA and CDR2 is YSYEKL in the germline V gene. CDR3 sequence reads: CASSQVTAPGTEAFF. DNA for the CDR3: TGCGCCAGCAGCCAAGTGACCGCACCGGGGACTGAAGCTTTCTTT.

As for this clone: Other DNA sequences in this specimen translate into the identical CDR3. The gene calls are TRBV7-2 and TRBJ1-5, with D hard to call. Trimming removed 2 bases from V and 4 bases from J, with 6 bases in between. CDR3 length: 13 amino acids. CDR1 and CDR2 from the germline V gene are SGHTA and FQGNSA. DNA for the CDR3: TGTGCCAGCAGCTTAACAGTAAATCAGCCCCAGCATTTT. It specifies CASSLTVNQPQHF.

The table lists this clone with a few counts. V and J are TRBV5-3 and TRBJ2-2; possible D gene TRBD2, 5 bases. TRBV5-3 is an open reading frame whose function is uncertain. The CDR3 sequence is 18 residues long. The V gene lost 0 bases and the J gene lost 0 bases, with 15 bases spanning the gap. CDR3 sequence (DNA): TGTGCCAGAAGCTTGGAGCGGAGCCACTATTCGAACACCGGGGAGCTGTTTTTT. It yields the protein CARSLERSHYSNTGELFF.

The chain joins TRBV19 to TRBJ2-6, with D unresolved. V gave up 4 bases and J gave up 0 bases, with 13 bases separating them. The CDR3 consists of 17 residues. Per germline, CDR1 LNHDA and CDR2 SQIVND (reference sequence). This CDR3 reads CASSTPGSYSGANVLTF. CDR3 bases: TGTGCCAGTAGTACCCCCGGTAGCTACTCTGGGGCCAACGTCCTGACTTTC.

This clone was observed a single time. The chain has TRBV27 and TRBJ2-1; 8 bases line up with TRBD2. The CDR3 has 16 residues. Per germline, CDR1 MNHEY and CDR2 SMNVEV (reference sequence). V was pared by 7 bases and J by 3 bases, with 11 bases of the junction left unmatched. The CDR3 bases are TGTGCCAGCACCGAAGGGAGCGGGAGAGGCTACAATGAGCAGTTCTTC. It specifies CASTEGSGRGYNEQFF.

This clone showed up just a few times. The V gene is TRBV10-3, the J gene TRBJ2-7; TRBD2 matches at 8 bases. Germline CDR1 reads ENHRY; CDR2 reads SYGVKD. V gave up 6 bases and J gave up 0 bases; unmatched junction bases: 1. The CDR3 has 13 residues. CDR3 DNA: TGTGCCATCAGGGGGACTAGCTCCTACGAGCAGTACTTC. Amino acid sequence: CAIRGTSSYEQYF.

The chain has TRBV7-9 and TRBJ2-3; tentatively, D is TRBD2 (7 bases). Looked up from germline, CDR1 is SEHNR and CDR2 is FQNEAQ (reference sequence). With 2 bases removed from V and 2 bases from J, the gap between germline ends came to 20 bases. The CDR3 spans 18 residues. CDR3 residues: CASSLRGARGRTTDTQYF. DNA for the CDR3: TGTGCCAGCAGCTTACGGGGGGCCCGGGGGCGCACCACAGATACGCAGTATTTT.

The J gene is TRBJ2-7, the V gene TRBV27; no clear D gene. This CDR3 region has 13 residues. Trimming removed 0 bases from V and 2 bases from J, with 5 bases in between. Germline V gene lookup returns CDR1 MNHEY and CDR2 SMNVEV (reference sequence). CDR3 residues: CASSLSAAYEQYF. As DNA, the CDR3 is TGTGCCAGCAGTTTATCGGCAGCCTACGAGCAGTACTTC.

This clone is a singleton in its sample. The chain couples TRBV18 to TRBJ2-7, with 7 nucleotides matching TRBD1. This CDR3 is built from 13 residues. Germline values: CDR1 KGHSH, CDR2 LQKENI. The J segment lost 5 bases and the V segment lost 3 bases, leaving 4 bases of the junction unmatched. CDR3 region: CASSPPGGNEQYF. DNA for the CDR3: TGTGCCAGCTCACCGCCAGGGGGTAACGAGCAGTACTTC.

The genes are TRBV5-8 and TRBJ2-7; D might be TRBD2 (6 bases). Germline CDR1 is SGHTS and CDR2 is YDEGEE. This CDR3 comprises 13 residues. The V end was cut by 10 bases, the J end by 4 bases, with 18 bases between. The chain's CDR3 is CASSPGGFYEQYF. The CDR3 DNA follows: TGTGCCTCCTCCCCCGGGGGTTTTTACGAGCAGTACTTC.

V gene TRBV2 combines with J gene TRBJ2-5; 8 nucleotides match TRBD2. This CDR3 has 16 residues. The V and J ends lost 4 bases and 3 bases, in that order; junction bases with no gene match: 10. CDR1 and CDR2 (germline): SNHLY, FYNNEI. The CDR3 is CASSANTVGGEETQYF. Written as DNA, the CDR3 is TGTGCCAGCAGTGCGAATACGGTCGGGGGGGAAGAGACCCAGTACTTC. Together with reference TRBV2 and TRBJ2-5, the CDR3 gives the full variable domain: EPEVTQTPSHQVTQMGQEVILRCVPISNHLYFYWYRQILGQKVEFLVSFYNNEISEKSEIFDDQFSVERPDGSNFTLKIRSTKLEDSAMYFCASSANTVGGEETQYFGPGTRLLVL.

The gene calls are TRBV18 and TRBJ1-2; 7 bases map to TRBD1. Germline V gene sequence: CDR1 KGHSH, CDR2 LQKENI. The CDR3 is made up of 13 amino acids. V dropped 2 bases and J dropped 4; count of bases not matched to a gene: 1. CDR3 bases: TGTGCCAGCTCACCAGGGACAGTCTATGGCTACACCTTC. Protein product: CASSPGTVYGYTF.

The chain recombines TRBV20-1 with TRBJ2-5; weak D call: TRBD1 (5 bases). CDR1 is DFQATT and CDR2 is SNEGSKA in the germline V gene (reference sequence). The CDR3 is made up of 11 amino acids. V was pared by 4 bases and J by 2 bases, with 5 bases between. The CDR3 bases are TGCAGTGCTACAGGGCAAGAGACCCAGTACTTC. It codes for CSATGQETQYF.